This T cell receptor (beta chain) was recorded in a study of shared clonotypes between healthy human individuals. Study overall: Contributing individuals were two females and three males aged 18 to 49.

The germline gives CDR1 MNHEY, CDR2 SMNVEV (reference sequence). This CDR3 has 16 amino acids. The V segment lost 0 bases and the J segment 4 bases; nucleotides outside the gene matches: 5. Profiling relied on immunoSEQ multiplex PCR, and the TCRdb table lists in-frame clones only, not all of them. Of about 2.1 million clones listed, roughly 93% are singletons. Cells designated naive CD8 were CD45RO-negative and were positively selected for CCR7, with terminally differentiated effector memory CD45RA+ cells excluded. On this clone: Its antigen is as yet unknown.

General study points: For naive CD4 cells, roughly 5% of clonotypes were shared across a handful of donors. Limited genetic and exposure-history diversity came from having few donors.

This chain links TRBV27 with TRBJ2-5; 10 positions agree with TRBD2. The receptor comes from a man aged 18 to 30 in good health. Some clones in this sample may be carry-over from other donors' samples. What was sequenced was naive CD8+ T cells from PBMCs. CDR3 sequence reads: CASSLSLAGARETQYF. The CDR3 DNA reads TGTGCCAGCAGTTTATCTCTAGCGGGAGCTCGAGAGACCCAGTACTTC.